The 13 T cell receptor beta chains below were found in one sample sequenced in a study of long-term antiretroviral therapy in people with HIV. A v3.0 immunoSEQ assay was performed at survey level. The method was immunoSEQ multiplex PCR; TCRdb's version includes in-frame clones alone and lacks a portion of them. The sample has 20,000 to 25,000 clones; 80% to 90% are singletons. The sequencing here drew on unsorted PBMCs, taken 1.9 years after starting antiretroviral therapy. Receptors originate from a woman between 45 and 65 years old with HIV.

V and J are TRBV29-1 and TRBJ1-2, with D perhaps TRBD1 (5 bases). Between the trimmed V and J ends, which lost 3 bases and 8 bases, there was a span of 13 bases. Per germline, CDR1 SQVTM and CDR2 ANQGSEA. The CDR3 spans 12 residues. The CDR3 loop is CSVDETTAGYTF. Here the CDR3 DNA reads TGCAGCGTTGATGAGACGACAGCCGGCTACACCTTC.

The chain links TRBV5-1 to TRBJ2-1; tentatively, D is TRBD2 (6 bases). The CDR3 runs to 13 residues. V was trimmed by 4 bases and J by 4 bases, leaving 9 bases between them. Germline V gene data show CDR1 as SGHRS and CDR2 as YFSETQ. The DNA of the CDR3 is TGCGCCAGCAGCCTCGGGACTTACAATGAGCAGTTCTTC. Amino acids: CASSLGTYNEQFF.

This chain uses TRBV14 with TRBJ1-2; D uncertain. This CDR3 is 15 amino acids long. CDR1 and CDR2 (germline): SGHDN, FVKESK. Trimming stripped 1 base from V and 2 bases from J, with 11 bases between. The CDR3 coding sequence is TGTGCCAGCAGCCAAGTTTTAGGGTCGAACTATGGCTACACCTTC. Its translation is CASSQVLGSNYGYTF.

V is TRBV9 and J is TRBJ1-3; TRBD1 might be the D (6 bases). Trimming pared 7 bases from V and 4 bases from J, leaving 9 bases between. The CDR3 runs to 12 residues. Per the germline V gene, CDR1 is SGDLS and CDR2 is YYNGEE. The chain's CDR3 is CASGDIGNTIYF. In DNA form, the CDR3 reads TGTGCCAGCGGGGACATAGGAAACACCATATATTTT.

The chain is built from TRBV19 and TRBJ2-3, with 8 nucleotides matching TRBD1. V lost 6 bases, J lost 2 bases, and 7 bases stayed unmatched. This CDR3 contains 15 residues. Germline assignment: CDR1 LNHDA and CDR2 SQIVND (reference sequence). The CDR3 DNA reads as TGTGCCAGTAGGGACCAGACAGGGGCCACAGATACGCAGTATTTT. Its protein product is CASRDQTGATDTQYF.

This clone was found once. The V call is TRBV4-3, the J call TRBJ1-1, with TRBD1 matching 8 bases. CDR1 is LGHNA and CDR2 is YSLEER in the germline V gene. This CDR3 spans 15 amino acids. V lost 3 bases, J lost 3 bases, and 6 bases stayed unmatched. Here the CDR3 DNA reads TGCGCCAGCAGCCATTCGACAGGGGTGGACACTGAAGCTTTCTTT. This gives the protein CASSHSTGVDTEAFF.

This chain uses TRBV7-8 with TRBJ2-3, with 8 bases lining up with TRBD2. V lost 7 bases, J lost 2 bases, and 5 bases stayed unmatched. The V gene's germline CDR1 is SGHVS and CDR2 FQNEAQ. The CDR3 runs to 14 residues. The CDR3 protein is CASKAGANTDTQYF. As DNA, the CDR3 is TGTGCCAGCAAAGCGGGGGCCAACACAGATACGCAGTATTTT. The entire variable domain, with the rest obtained from reference TRBV7-8 and TRBJ2-3, is as follows: GAGVSQSPRYKVAKRGQDVALRCDPISGHVSLFWYQQALGQGPEFLTYFQNEAQLDKSGLPSDRFFAERPEGSVSTLKIQRTQQEDSAVYLCASKAGANTDTQYFGPGTRLTVL.

V gene TRBV19 combines with J gene TRBJ1-5; 9 bases match TRBD1. V lost 6 bases, J lost 4 bases, and 10 bases stayed unmatched. CDR1 is LNHDA, CDR2 SQIVND, per germline (reference sequence). This CDR3 has 16 amino acids. The CDR3 region is CASRPQGAYSNQPQHF. CDR3 DNA: TGTGCCAGTAGACCACAGGGGGCGTATAGTAATCAGCCCCAGCATTTT.

The chain has TRBV7-2 and TRBJ1-2; 7 bases agree with TRBD1. V dropped 5 bases and J dropped 2; count of bases not matched to a gene: 2. Germline assignment: CDR1 SGHTA and CDR2 FQGNSA. The CDR3 is 13 residues long. CDR3 protein: CASSQGQNYGYTF. The CDR3 region has the DNA TGTGCCAGCAGCCAGGGACAGAACTATGGCTACACCTTC.

The sample holds a few counts of this clone. This chain joins TRBV28 and TRBJ1-2; D not certain. Trimming pared 10 bases from V and 4 bases from J, leaving 10 bases between. The CDR3 loop spans 11 amino acids. Germline-derived CDR1 and CDR2 are MDHEN and SYDVKM. CDR3 in DNA: TGTGCCATATCTAACACCTATGGCTACACCTTC. It encodes CAISNTYGYTF.

The chain couples TRBV4-3 to TRBJ2-3; D gene unclear. This CDR3 comprises 14 residues. V was shortened by 1 base and J by 0 bases, with 5 bases between the two germline ends. Germline V gives CDR1 LGHNA, CDR2 YSLEER. Here the CDR3 DNA reads TGCGCCAGCAGCCAAGGGGGAAGCACAGATACGCAGTATTTT. Its translation: CASSQGGSTDTQYF.

This chain uses TRBV6-5 with TRBJ1-4; D not resolved. Trimming cost V 7 bases and J 2 bases, with 11 bases left between them. Germline CDR1 reads MNHEY; CDR2 reads SVGAGI. The CDR3 loop spans 14 amino acids. CDR3 nucleotide sequence: TGTGCCAGCACTACAGAGATCACTAATGAAAAACTGTTTTTT. Encoded protein: CASTTEITNEKLFF.

The rearrangement links TRBV6-5 to TRBJ2-7; TRBD2 agrees at 9 bases. The CDR3 contains 16 residues. Germline V lookup: CDR1 MNHEY, CDR2 SVGAGI. V lost 0 bases and J lost 2; bases outside the gene matches: 5. CDR3 sequence reads: CASSYSASGTPYEQYF. CDR3 DNA: TGTGCCAGCAGTTACTCGGCTAGCGGGACCCCCTACGAGCAGTACTTC.